Presented here are 30 T cell receptor beta chains from one specimen sequenced in a study of T cell responses to AZD1222 COVID-19 vaccine. Sequencing used immunoSEQ multiplex PCR; TCRdb keeps in-frame clones, though not all of them. The table lists about 86,000 clones, about 78% of them singletons, with 20% to 25% in the top ten. Sample: peripheral blood, taken on day 0 of AZD1222 vaccination. The receptors here all came from an adult in good health.

The chain uses TRBV9 and TRBJ2-1; no definite D call. The CDR3 totals 14 residues. The V and J ends lost 4 bases and 3 bases respectively, with 11 bases between them. In germline, CDR1 is SGDLS, CDR2 YYNGEE. CDR3 in amino acids: CASSPSGSYNEQFF. The CDR3 bases are TGTGCCAGCAGCCCCTCCGGTAGCTACAATGAGCAGTTCTTC. Complete variable domain (other parts from reference TRBV9 and TRBJ2-1): DSGVTQTPKHLITATGQRVTLRCSPRSGDLSVYWYQQSLDQGLQFLIQYYNGEERAKGNILERFSAQQFPDLHSELNLSSLELGDSALYFCASSPSGSYNEQFFGPGTRLTVL.

Only a few counts were recorded for this clone. J is TRBJ2-7 and V is TRBV6-5; D gene unclear. Trimming shortened V by 4 bases and J by 4 bases, and 11 bases separated the two germline ends. CDR3 length: 13 amino acids. The germline V gene encodes CDR1 MNHEY and CDR2 SVGAGI. The CDR3 protein is CASSLRSEYEQYF. In DNA, the CDR3 is TGTGCCAGCAGTTTAAGATCAGAATACGAGCAGTACTTC.

The gene calls are TRBV27 and TRBJ2-2; a weak D match, TRBD2 (5 bases). CDR3 length: 15 amino acids. Germline values: CDR1 MNHEY, CDR2 SMNVEV (reference sequence). V was pared by 5 bases and J by 7 bases, with 17 bases between. CDR3 residues: CASSPTLYSVGELFF. In DNA form, the CDR3 reads TGTGCCAGCAGTCCTACCCTCTATAGCGTCGGGGAGCTGTTTTTT.

This clone was detected only once. The chain has TRBV6-5 and TRBJ1-6; possible D gene TRBD1, 5 bases. Per germline, CDR1 MNHEY and CDR2 SVGAGI. Trimming cost V 4 bases and J 10 bases, with 11 bases left between them. CDR3 length equals 13 residues. The chain's CDR3 is CASSWGDSSPLHF. Here the CDR3 DNA reads TGTGCCAGCAGTTGGGGGGATTCCTCACCCCTCCACTTT.

The gene calls are TRBV4-1 and TRBJ1-3; perhaps TRBD1 as D (5 bases). Germline V lookup: CDR1 MGHRA, CDR2 YSYEKL. CDR3 size: 16 residues. Trimming cost V 3 bases and J 5 bases, with 17 bases left between them. The CDR3 sequence: CASSHPTQGLRNTIYF. CDR3 DNA: TGCGCCAGCAGCCATCCTACCCAGGGATTGAGAAACACCATATATTTT.

The gene calls are TRBV5-6 and TRBJ2-1, with D possibly being TRBD1 (6 bases). This CDR3 has 13 residues. V lost 2 bases and J lost 10, with 13 bases in between. Germline CDR1 reads SGHDT; CDR2 reads YYEEEE. The CDR3 DNA follows: TGTGCCAGCAGCTTTGGACCTACAGGGGAGCAGTTCTTC. This sequence encodes CASSFGPTGEQFF.

The rearrangement joins TRBV10-3 to TRBJ1-1, with D possibly being TRBD1 (6 bases). Germline V gene data show CDR1 as ENHRY and CDR2 as SYGVKD. The CDR3 is 15 amino acids. V was cut by 5 bases and J by 3 bases, with 16 bases left in between. In nucleotides, the CDR3 is TGTGCCATCAGTCCACGGGGGGGCGATCACACTGAAGCTTTCTTT. Translation gives CAISPRGGDHTEAFF.

The rearrangement uses TRBV5-1 and TRBJ2-2; perhaps TRBD1 as D (6 bases). V lost 2 bases and J 2 bases, leaving 7 bases between the germline ends. Germline V gives CDR1 SGHRS, CDR2 YFSETQ. The CDR3 loop spans 14 amino acids. CDR3 DNA: TGCGCCAGCAGCTTAGGGGGTAACACCGGGGAGCTGTTTTTT. This gives the protein CASSLGGNTGELFF.

In the case of this clone: Different DNA sequences within this sample yield the same CDR3. J is TRBJ1-5 and V is TRBV18; D unclear. The CDR3 contains 15 residues. The V gene lost 3 bases and the J gene lost 0 bases, with 9 bases spanning the gap. The germline gives CDR1 KGHSH, CDR2 LQKENI. This chain's CDR3 is CASSPGRPSNQPQHF. As DNA, the CDR3 is TGTGCCAGCTCACCTGGCAGGCCTAGCAATCAGCCCCAGCATTTT.

The V and J genes are TRBV21-1 and TRBJ2-3; the D call TRBD2 from the table was never checked on the DNA. TRBV21-1 is annotated as a pseudogene. The CDR3 is 15 amino acids. The CDR3 protein is CASSAGLALTDTQYF. CDR3 sequence (DNA): TGTGCCAGCAGCGCGGGGCTAGCCCTCACAGATACGCAGTATTTT.

In this sample, this clone turned up a few times. The J gene is TRBJ1-1, the V gene TRBV27; D uncertain. The CDR3 is made up of 15 amino acids. CDR1 and CDR2 from the germline V gene are MNHEY and SMNVEV (reference sequence). V dropped 4 bases and J dropped 1 base, with 13 bases sitting between them. This CDR3 reads CASSSKGSANTEAFF. The CDR3 DNA follows: TGTGCCAGCAGTTCCAAGGGTTCGGCGAACACTGAAGCTTTCTTT.

The chain couples TRBV16 to TRBJ1-1; D ambiguous. Per germline, CDR1 KGHSY and CDR2 FQNENV. The ends were cut back, 4 bases at V and 1 base at J, with 4 bases in the middle. This CDR3 spans 12 amino acids. The CDR3 coding sequence is TGTGCCAGCAGCCGGAGGAACACTGAAGCTTTCTTT. Amino acids: CASSRRNTEAFF.

The rearrangement uses TRBV5-1 and TRBJ1-4; D not resolved. There are 15 residues in the CDR3. The V and J ends lost 4 bases and 0 bases respectively, with 10 bases between them. Germline loops: CDR1 SGHRS, CDR2 YFSETQ. The CDR3 here is CASSLEPTTNEKLFF. The CDR3 coding sequence is TGCGCCAGCAGCCTGGAGCCAACAACTAATGAAAAACTGTTTTTT.

The V gene is TRBV5-1, the J gene TRBJ2-3; weak D call: TRBD2 (7 bases). Trimming left V 8 bases short and J 2 bases short, with 15 bases between. CDR3 length: 14 amino acids. Germline V CDR1 and CDR2: SGHRS, YFSETQ. CDR3 amino acids: CASVRGGSTDTQYF. The DNA of the CDR3 is TGCGCCAGTGTTAGGGGGGGATCCACAGATACGCAGTATTTT.

The V and J genes are TRBV3-1 (or the pseudogene TRBV3-2) and TRBJ2-6, with 8 bases matching TRBD1. CDR3 length equals 18 residues. Trimming took 3 bases from V and 0 from J; bases not matched to a gene: 7. Germline CDR1 LGHDT, CDR2 YNNKEL (reference sequence). The CDR3 sequence is CASSQGGQVRSGANVLTF. The CDR3 DNA follows: TGTGCCAGCAGCCAGGGGGGACAGGTTCGCTCTGGGGCCAACGTCCTGACTTTC.

The sample holds a few counts of this clone. V usage is TRBV3-1 (or the pseudogene TRBV3-2) and J usage is TRBJ1-5; 9 bases are a match to TRBD1. Germline V gene data show CDR1 as LGHDT and CDR2 as YNNKEL (reference sequence). Trimming cost V 8 bases and J 4 bases; bases outside gene matches: 6. The CDR3 totals 14 residues. The CDR3 DNA sequence: TGTGCCAGCCGGGGACAGGGCCCGAATCAGCCCCAGCATTTT. Translation gives CASRGQGPNQPQHF.

This clone turned up a few times. The chain is built from TRBV21-1 and TRBJ2-1; the DNA was not used to check the table's D call, TRBD2. TRBV21-1 is a recognized pseudogene. The CDR3 contains 16 residues. The CDR3, as DNA: TGTGCCAGCAGCAAAGCATTCCGCGCCTCCTACAATGAGCAGTTCTTC. Its translation: CASSKAFRASYNEQFF.

CDR3 bases: TGTGCCAGTACTCAGGGGAGAGTTGCTGAAGCTTTCTTT. Translated, it gives CASTQGRVAEAFF. The chain links TRBV19 to TRBJ1-1; tentative D call: TRBD1 (6 bases). V gave up 7 bases and J gave up 6 bases, with 15 bases separating them. CDR3 size: 13 residues. Germline V gives CDR1 LNHDA, CDR2 SQIVND (reference sequence).

The CDR3 here is CASSLAQGASPLHF. DNA for the CDR3: TGCGCCAGCAGCTTGGCACAGGGTGCTTCACCCCTCCACTTT. The chain recombines TRBV5-1 with TRBJ1-6, with D possibly TRBD1 on 6 matching bases. The germline V gene has CDR1 SGHRS and CDR2 YFSETQ. V gave up 0 bases and J gave up 9 bases, with 10 bases separating them. There are 14 residues in the CDR3.

The gene calls are TRBV11-2 and TRBJ2-1; D ambiguous. CDR3 length: 15 residues. The germline gives CDR1 SGHAT, CDR2 FQNNGV. Trimming took 5 bases from V and 1 from J, leaving 12 bases between them. The CDR3 sequence: CASSLVIGSYNEQFF. CDR3 nucleotide sequence: TGTGCCAGCAGCCTCGTGATTGGGTCCTACAATGAGCAGTTCTTC. The entire variable domain, with the rest obtained from reference TRBV11-2 and TRBJ2-1, is as follows: EAGVAQSPRYKIIEKRQSVAFWCNPISGHATLYWYQQILGQGPKLLIQFQNNGVVDDSQLPKDRFSAERLKGVDSTLKIQPAKLEDSAVYLCASSLVIGSYNEQFFGPGTRLTVL.

This chain connects TRBV28 to TRBJ2-6, with D maybe TRBD1 (5 bases). V was clipped by 4 bases and J by 6 bases, with 13 bases between them. Germline V gene sequence: CDR1 MDHEN, CDR2 SYDVKM. The CDR3 consists of 15 residues. The CDR3 region is CASSSQGFEANVLTF. CDR3 sequence (DNA): TGTGCCAGCAGTTCCCAGGGCTTCGAGGCCAACGTCCTGACTTTC.

The chain carries TRBV27 and TRBJ2-7; 9 bases map to TRBD2. The germline gives CDR1 MNHEY, CDR2 SMNVEV (reference sequence). This CDR3 region has 16 residues. J was trimmed by 3 bases and V by 6 bases; bases with no gene match: 12. CDR3 in amino acids: CASSRYPPTSGYEQYF. The CDR3 DNA reads as TGTGCCAGCAGCCGTTATCCCCCGACTAGCGGCTACGAGCAGTACTTC.

The chain links TRBV6-5 to TRBJ1-2; D is ambiguous. V shed 2 bases and J shed 0 bases, with 10 bases lying between them. The CDR3 totals 15 residues. Per the germline V gene, CDR1 is MNHEY and CDR2 is SVGAGI. CDR3 in amino acids: CASSYGAGSNYGYTF. For the CDR3, the DNA is TGTGCCAGCAGTTACGGAGCAGGTTCTAACTATGGCTACACCTTC.

This chain links TRBV19 with TRBJ2-7; D is unresolved. Trimming pared 7 bases from V and 4 bases from J, leaving 17 bases between. The CDR3 is 14 amino acids. Germline CDR1 reads LNHDA; CDR2 reads SQIVND (reference sequence). CDR3 region: CASTPGGKSYEQYF. CDR3 coding DNA: TGTGCCAGTACACCCGGTGGGAAGTCTTACGAGCAGTACTTC.

The rearrangement uses TRBV29-1 and TRBJ2-7, with D perhaps matching TRBD2 (6 bases). Trimming removed 2 bases at V and 1 base at J, with 12 bases between. In germline, CDR1 is SQVTM, CDR2 ANQGSEA. This CDR3 contains 14 residues. CDR3 amino acids: CSVEIKGTSYEQYF. CDR3 in DNA: TGCAGCGTTGAAATAAAGGGGACTTCCTACGAGCAGTACTTC.

V is TRBV6-5 and J is TRBJ2-5; TRBD2 aligns across 9 bases. The CDR3 has 13 residues. V trimming: 7 bases; J trimming: 3 bases; junction bases outside the gene matches: 3. The germline CDR1 and CDR2 sequences are MNHEY and SVGAGI. CDR3 bases: TGTGCCAGCAATTTAGCGGGAGAAGAGACCCAGTACTTC. Protein product: CASNLAGEETQYF.

This chain uses TRBV15 with TRBJ2-7; D is undetermined. V shed 0 bases and J shed 6 bases, with 9 bases lying between them. This CDR3 comprises 13 residues. Germline CDR1 and CDR2: LNHNV and YYDKDF (reference sequence). CDR3 in DNA: TGTGCCACCAGCAGAGATCCTAGTTCCGAGCAGTACTTC. Amino acids: CATSRDPSSEQYF. Supplemented by reference TRBV15 and TRBJ2-7, the full variable domain reads DAMVIQNPRYQVTQFGKPVTLSCSQTLNHNVMYWYQQKSSQAPKLLFHYYDKDFNNEADTPDNFQSRRPNTSFCFLDIRSPGLGDTAMYLCATSRDPSSEQYFGPGTRLTVT.

This clone was counted a single time. The rearrangement uses TRBV5-4 and TRBJ2-1; tentative D call: TRBD2 (5 bases). Trimming pared 2 bases from V and 1 base from J, leaving 10 bases between. Germline assignment: CDR1 SGHNT and CDR2 YYREEE (reference sequence). The CDR3 has 15 residues. The CDR3 region has the DNA TGTGCCAGCAGCTTAGCAGCGGTTTCCTACAATGAGCAGTTCTTC. Encoded protein: CASSLAAVSYNEQFF.

The chain couples TRBV5-1 to TRBJ1-3, with D perhaps TRBD1 (5 bases). Germline lookup yields CDR1 SGHRS and CDR2 YFSETQ. The CDR3 consists of 15 residues. Trimming removed 1 base at V and 2 bases at J, with 10 bases between. The CDR3 is CASSLIGTPGNTIYF. The CDR3 nucleotides are TGCGCCAGCAGCTTGATCGGGACCCCTGGAAACACCATATATTTT.

This chain connects TRBV4-1 to TRBJ2-6; TRBD1 might be the D (5 bases). Germline CDR1 MGHRA, CDR2 YSYEKL. With 0 bases removed from V and 0 bases from J, the gap between germline ends came to 15 bases. The CDR3 extends over 19 amino acids. The CDR3 sequence is CASSQDRYQGFSGANVLTF. For the CDR3, the DNA is TGCGCCAGCAGCCAAGACCGATACCAGGGTTTCTCTGGGGCCAACGTCCTGACTTTC.